This T cell receptor (beta chain) originates from a study of beta chain features in type 1 diabetes. Study-wide context: When patients were set against healthy donors, age, gender and cell yields were similar. Notes on the study in general: TCRB CDR3s from Type 1 diabetes patients were moderately but significantly shorter in all four CD4+ subsets. Type 1 diabetes patients had VDJ junctions that carried fewer insertions and more deletions.

The CDR3 extends over 14 amino acids. Trimming cost V 1 base and J 8 bases, with 12 bases left between them. Germline CDR1 SGHRS, CDR2 YFSETQ. Worth noting for this clone: No antigen is known for it.

One heparinised draw of blood, averaging approximately 110 mL, came from each donor. Each of the CD4+ naive, central memory, regulatory and stem cell-like memory populations was sorted via CD45RO/CCR7/CD25/CD127/CD95/CD27. The study reverse transcribed the entire isolated RNA, so it sequenced expressed TCRB transcripts. Measured with immunoSEQ multiplex PCR; TCRdb has only the in-frame clones, and not every one. This sample has more than 150,000 clones, with roughly 9% found just once. The chain joins TRBV5-1 to TRBJ1-4; maybe TRBD1 (5 bases). The sample was central memory CD4+ T cells from blood. The clonotype originates from a woman aged 25 to 39 with type 1 diabetes. This CDR3 reads CASSLFQGEEKLFF. CDR3 nucleotides: TGCGCCAGCAGCTTGTTTCAGGGTGAAGAAAAACTGTTTTTT.